The 29 T cell receptor beta chains below all came from one sample that was sequenced in a study of blood T cell repertoires in COVID-19. Method: immunoSEQ multiplex PCR; TCRdb's copy keeps in-frame clones and lacks some. The top ten hold 5.8% of the sample, which has about 76,000 clones, approximately 88% seen once. The specimen was peripheral blood. The receptors originated from a man over 45 with active COVID-19.

The chain couples TRBV20-1 to TRBJ2-1; 8 bases are a match to TRBD2. Trimming cost V 3 bases and J 4 bases; bases outside gene matches: 11. Germline values: CDR1 DFQATT, CDR2 SNEGSKA (reference sequence). The CDR3 extends over 16 amino acids. CDR3 amino acids: CSASLGSGINYNEQFF. Written as DNA, the CDR3 is TGCAGTGCTAGTTTGGGTAGCGGGATCAATTACAATGAGCAGTTCTTC.

This chain joins TRBV27 and TRBJ1-1, with D possibly being TRBD1 (6 bases). The V gene lost 5 bases and the J gene lost 4 bases, with 14 bases spanning the gap. CDR1 is MNHEY, CDR2 SMNVEV, per germline (reference sequence). The CDR3 runs to 14 residues. The CDR3 is CASSPWAGVTEAFF. CDR3 sequence (DNA): TGTGCCAGCAGTCCCTGGGCAGGGGTCACTGAAGCTTTCTTT.

V usage is TRBV24-1 and J usage is TRBJ2-1; the match to TRBD2 covers 7 bases. There are 20 residues in the CDR3. The germline CDR1 and CDR2 sequences are KGHDR and SFDVKD. The V and J ends lost 5 bases and 2 bases, in that order; junction bases with no gene match: 20. The CDR3 DNA follows: TGTGCCACCAGTGTCGTTGGGGCAGGGAGGGTAGTTAACCCCTACAATGAGCAGTTCTTC. Its protein product is CATSVVGAGRVVNPYNEQFF.

The rearrangement uses TRBV28 and TRBJ2-5; D uncertain. The V gene's germline CDR1 is MDHEN and CDR2 SYDVKM. The CDR3 sequence is 15 residues long. The ends were cut back, 3 bases at V and 3 bases at J, with 14 bases in the middle. The CDR3 DNA follows: TGTGCCAGCAGTTTTTTCACGAGAGCAAAAGAGACCCAGTACTTC. Amino acid sequence: CASSFFTRAKETQYF.

The count of this clone is one. This chain joins TRBV4-2 and TRBJ1-2; TRBD1 is a possible D gene (6 bases). The germline CDR1 and CDR2 sequences are LGHNA and YNFKEQ. Deletions cut 0 bases from V and 7 bases from J, with 15 bases between. This CDR3 comprises 15 residues. CDR3 sequence (DNA): TGTGCCAGCAGCCAAGATCGGGTGACAGGCACTGGCTACACCTTC. Translating it yields CASSQDRVTGTGYTF.

This chain joins TRBV6-2 or TRBV6-3 and TRBJ2-1, with 11 bases that match TRBD2. Trimming cost V 2 bases and J 7 bases; bases outside gene matches: 19. Per germline, CDR1 MNHEY and CDR2 SVGEGT. The CDR3 consists of 20 residues. DNA for the CDR3: TGTGCCAGCAGTTACCCTACTAAGGGACATTCTAGCGGGAGGTTGAATGAGCAGTTCTTC. Protein product: CASSYPTKGHSSGRLNEQFF.

This chain connects TRBV4-3 to TRBJ2-7, with TRBD1 matching 9 bases. Germline V gene sequence: CDR1 LGHNA, CDR2 YSLEER. CDR3 size: 14 residues. V lost 2 bases and J lost 3; bases outside the gene matches: 2. The CDR3 DNA follows: TGCGCCAGCAGCCAACAGACAGGGGGCTACGAGCAGTACTTC. This codes for CASSQQTGGYEQYF.

The V gene is TRBV10-3, the J gene TRBJ1-3; D gene unclear. This CDR3 is built from 13 residues. CDR1 is ENHRY and CDR2 is SYGVKD in the germline V gene. Trimming left V 11 bases short and J 0 bases short, with 11 bases between. The CDR3 reads CALLKSSGNTIYF. The DNA for the CDR3 is TGTGCCTTACTGAAGAGCTCTGGAAACACCATATATTTT.

The J gene is TRBJ2-5, the V gene TRBV7-2; 7 bases match TRBD2. The V segment lost 5 bases and the J segment 5 bases; nucleotides outside the gene matches: 17. Looked up from germline, CDR1 is SGHTA and CDR2 is FQGNSA. The CDR3 has 17 residues. The CDR3 DNA follows: TGTGCCAGCAGCCTTGTCGGGGGGAAGGAGGGGAGGGAGACCCAGTACTTC. Translation gives CASSLVGGKEGRETQYF.

CDR3: CASSPPYEQYF. The CDR3 DNA sequence: TGTGCCAGCAGCCCCCCGTACGAGCAGTACTTC. This sequence joins TRBV12-3 or TRBV12-4 and TRBJ2-7; D ambiguous. Trimming shortened V by 6 bases and J by 4 bases, and 7 bases separated the two germline ends. This CDR3 contains 11 residues.

The chain has TRBV19 and TRBJ2-7; 10 bases agree with TRBD1. The CDR3 extends over 14 amino acids. Germline loops: CDR1 LNHDA, CDR2 SQIVND (reference sequence). The trim removed 1 base at V and 8 bases at J, leaving 5 bases unmatched. The CDR3 region is CASSIVGTGVKQYF. The CDR3 nucleotides read TGTGCCAGTAGTATAGTCGGGACAGGGGTGAAGCAGTACTTC. The full variable domain, in which reference TRBV19 and TRBJ2-7 provide the parts outside the CDR3, is DGGITQSPKYLFRKEGQNVTLSCEQNLNHDAMYWYRQDPGQGLRLIYYSQIVNDFQKGDIAEGYSVSREKKESFPLTVTSAQKNPTAFYLCASSIVGTGVKQYFGPGTRLTVT.

This CDR3 reads CASTPDSGPYNEQFF. The CDR3, as DNA: TGTGCCAGCACCCCTGACAGTGGCCCCTACAATGAGCAGTTCTTC. The chain uses TRBV28 and TRBJ2-1; D perhaps matches TRBD1 (5 bases). Germline V gene sequence: CDR1 MDHEN, CDR2 SYDVKM. The V gene lost 7 bases and the J gene lost 2 bases, with 15 bases spanning the gap. The CDR3 has 15 residues.

The chain uses TRBV19 and TRBJ2-2; D may be TRBD2 (6 bases). Germline values: CDR1 LNHDA, CDR2 SQIVND (reference sequence). The CDR3 sequence is 16 residues long. Trimming stripped 0 bases from V and 6 bases from J, with 14 bases between. The DNA of the CDR3 is TGTGCCAGTAGTATAGAGGCGGTCGGGGAGGCCGGGGAGCTGTTTTTT. As protein: CASSIEAVGEAGELFF.

The chain carries TRBV4-1 and TRBJ2-1; possible D gene TRBD2, 6 bases. With 3 bases removed from V and 2 bases from J, the gap between germline ends came to 14 bases. This CDR3 has 16 amino acids. CDR1 MGHRA and CDR2 YSYEKL come from the germline V gene. The CDR3 is CASSHDLAPTYNEQFF. CDR3 coding DNA: TGCGCCAGCAGCCACGACCTAGCGCCCACCTACAATGAGCAGTTCTTC.

The rearrangement links TRBV21-1 to TRBJ1-1; the DNA was not compared with TRBD1, the D call given in the table. TRBV21-1 is a pseudogene locus. The CDR3 runs to 14 residues. CDR3 nucleotides: TGTGCCAGCAGCAACCCATACAGGGACACTGAAGCTTTCTTT. It codes for CASSNPYRDTEAFF.

The V gene is TRBV15, the J gene TRBJ1-1; perhaps TRBD1 as D (5 bases). The V and J ends lost 3 bases and 0 bases respectively, with 8 bases between them. The germline V gene has CDR1 LNHNV and CDR2 YYDKDF (reference sequence). The CDR3 has 14 amino acids. The CDR3 nucleotides are TGTGCCACCAGCAGGGGGGGAGTGAACACTGAAGCTTTCTTT. This sequence encodes CATSRGGVNTEAFF.

The chain is built from TRBV7-3 and TRBJ2-1, with TRBD2 matching over 13 bases. Germline V CDR1 and CDR2: SGHTA, FQGTGA. Trimming took 0 bases from V and 7 from J; bases not matched to a gene: 12. This CDR3 is built from 19 residues. The CDR3 loop reads CASSLTGLAGDSRQNEQFF. The CDR3 DNA sequence: TGTGCCAGCAGCTTAACTGGACTAGCGGGAGATTCTCGACAAAATGAGCAGTTCTTC. Supplemented by reference TRBV7-3 and TRBJ2-1, the full variable domain reads GAGVSQTPSNKVTEKGKYVELRCDPISGHTALYWYRQSLGQGPEFLIYFQGTGAADDSGLPNDRFFAVRPEGSVSTLKIQRTERGDSAVYLCASSLTGLAGDSRQNEQFFGPGTRLTVL.

V gene TRBV5-5 combines with J gene TRBJ2-3; TRBD2 matches 8 bases. Germline assignment: CDR1 SGHKS and CDR2 YYEKEE (reference sequence). The CDR3 sequence is 14 residues long. The V segment lost 0 bases and the J segment 6 bases; nucleotides outside the gene matches: 3. The CDR3 sequence: CASSLDGGADTQYF. In nucleotides, the CDR3 is TGTGCCAGCAGCTTGGACGGGGGGGCGGATACGCAGTATTTT.

The chain carries TRBV4-3 and TRBJ1-1, with a weak D call TRBD1 (6 bases). Germline V CDR1 and CDR2: LGHNA, YSLEER. Trimming shortened V by 0 bases and J by 1 base, and 9 bases separated the two germline ends. This CDR3 has 15 residues. CDR3 region: CASSQDGQPNTEAFF. In DNA, the CDR3 is TGCGCCAGCAGCCAAGATGGACAGCCGAACACTGAAGCTTTCTTT.

The chain joins TRBV15 to TRBJ2-7; the match to TRBD2 covers 7 bases. Per germline, CDR1 LNHNV and CDR2 YYDKDF (reference sequence). The junction had 10 bases not matched to a gene; V was cut back by 9 bases and J by 5 bases. This CDR3 region has 13 residues. The CDR3 sequence: CATNSPGRNEQYF. The CDR3 DNA follows: TGTGCCACTAACTCCCCCGGGAGGAACGAGCAGTACTTC. Drawing the rest from reference TRBV15 and TRBJ2-7, the complete variable domain is DAMVIQNPRYQVTQFGKPVTLSCSQTLNHNVMYWYQQKSSQAPKLLFHYYDKDFNNEADTPDNFQSRRPNTSFCFLDIRSPGLGDTAMYLCATNSPGRNEQYFGPGTRLTVT.

J is TRBJ1-2 and V is TRBV7-2; TRBD1 might be the D (5 bases). The CDR3 is 14 amino acids. V lost 3 bases and J 0 bases, leaving 8 bases between the germline ends. Germline V gene data show CDR1 as SGHTA and CDR2 as FQGNSA. DNA of the CDR3: TGTGCCAGCAGCTTCAGGGAAGCTAACTATGGCTACACCTTC. This gives the protein CASSFREANYGYTF.

The rearrangement links TRBV7-2 to TRBJ1-4; D call uncertain. Germline assignment: CDR1 SGHTA and CDR2 FQGNSA. The CDR3 contains 14 residues. Trimming pared 2 bases from V and 8 bases from J, leaving 12 bases between. The CDR3 DNA reads TGTGCCAGCAGCTTACAACCCAGTTTGGAAAAACTGTTTTTT. Amino acids: CASSLQPSLEKLFF.

The chain combines TRBV28 with TRBJ1-2, with a tentative D call TRBD1 (5 bases). The CDR3 covers 15 residues. In germline, CDR1 is MDHEN, CDR2 SYDVKM. Trimming pared 5 bases from V and 1 base from J, leaving 14 bases between. The CDR3 is CASSADSEGNYGYTF. The CDR3 bases are TGTGCCAGCAGTGCCGACAGCGAAGGTAACTATGGCTACACCTTC.

This chain uses TRBV6-1 with TRBJ2-5; maybe TRBD2 (6 bases). CDR1 MNHNS and CDR2 SASEGT come from the germline V gene. Trimming took 3 bases from V and 1 from J, leaving 12 bases between them. The length of the CDR3 is 15 residues. For the CDR3, the DNA is TGTGCCAGCAGTGACAGAAGCGGGTTCCAAGAGACCCAGTACTTC. It specifies CASSDRSGFQETQYF.

This chain links TRBV18 with TRBJ1-6; 7 bases fit TRBD1. Germline values: CDR1 KGHSH, CDR2 LQKENI. CDR3 length: 13 residues. V lost 6 bases and J lost 7; bases outside the gene matches: 3. As DNA, the CDR3 is TGTGCCAGCTCGGGGACAGAGAATTCACCCCTCCACTTT. This gives the protein CASSGTENSPLHF. The variable domain in full, completed from reference TRBV18 and TRBJ1-6, reads NAGVMQNPRHLVRRRGQEARLRCSPMKGHSHVYWYRQLPEEGLKFMVYLQKENIIDESGMPKERFSAEFPKEGPSILRIQQVVRGDSAAYFCASSGTENSPLHFGNGTRLTVT.

The chain is built from TRBV19 and TRBJ2-1; 8 positions match TRBD1. V lost 7 bases and J lost 8; bases outside the gene matches: 13. Germline V lookup: CDR1 LNHDA, CDR2 SQIVND (reference sequence). This CDR3 has 15 amino acids. In DNA form, the CDR3 reads TGTGCCAGTAAAACCGGGACAGGTGGATGGCATGAGCAGTTCTTC. As protein: CASKTGTGGWHEQFF.

The rearrangement joins TRBV7-3 to TRBJ1-3; a possible D gene is TRBD1 (6 bases). In germline, CDR1 is SGHTA, CDR2 FQGTGA. Between the trimmed V and J ends, which lost 4 bases and 0 bases, there was a span of 22 bases. The CDR3 length is 19 residues. CDR3 region: CASSSYIGQKVRSGNTIYF. As DNA, the CDR3 is TGTGCCAGCAGCTCCTACATAGGACAGAAAGTCCGCTCTGGAAACACCATATATTTT.

J is TRBJ1-5 and V is TRBV19; D remains unclear. With 3 bases removed from V and 8 bases from J, the gap between germline ends came to 14 bases. The germline CDR1 and CDR2 sequences are LNHDA and SQIVND (reference sequence). This CDR3 is 14 amino acids long. This CDR3 is CASSILWRQEPQHF. CDR3 in DNA: TGTGCCAGTAGTATCCTATGGAGGCAAGAGCCCCAGCATTTT. The variable domain in full, with the rest retrieved from reference TRBV19 and TRBJ1-5, is DGGITQSPKYLFRKEGQNVTLSCEQNLNHDAMYWYRQDPGQGLRLIYYSQIVNDFQKGDIAEGYSVSREKKESFPLTVTSAQKNPTAFYLCASSILWRQEPQHFGDGTRLSIL.

There are a few counts of this clone. The rearrangement links TRBV18 to TRBJ2-2; 10 nucleotides match TRBD2. Per the germline V gene, CDR1 is KGHSH and CDR2 is LQKENI. The trim removed 2 bases at V and 2 bases at J, leaving 5 bases unmatched. The CDR3 contains 17 residues. CDR3 sequence reads: CASSPKSGRVNTGELFF. CDR3 sequence (DNA): TGTGCCAGCTCACCAAAGAGCGGGAGGGTCAACACCGGGGAGCTGTTTTTT.